This TCR beta chain came from a study of blood T cell repertoires in COVID-19. Background on the study: The origin of the acute and convalescent COVID-19 samples was the United States, Italy and Spain. PBMCs, B-cell-depleted T cells, or T cells were the source of the cDNA or gDNA that made up the material.

The count of this clone is one. V lost 4 bases to trimming and J lost 5 bases; unmatched junction nucleotides: 16. Germline assignment: CDR1 MDHEN and CDR2 SYDVKM. This CDR3 is 18 amino acids long. Patients of the Seattle cohort, enrolled during active infection, were followed longitudinally. Per the authors' pipeline: Estimation of nucleated cell counts was performed using reference gene primer amplification. Data came from immunoSEQ multiplex PCR; TCRdb stores just in-frame clones and leaves some out. That table gives V, J and clone size, and the DNA gave D and trimming. The sample carries around 340,000 clones, roughly 90% recorded once.

Sequenced material: peripheral blood. The rearrangement joins TRBV28 to TRBJ1-5; 8 nucleotides agree with TRBD1. This receptor was taken from an older woman with COVID-19, enrolled during active disease. The CDR3 DNA sequence: TGTGCCAGCAGTTCTGTGATGGACAGGGAATTAGCTTATCAGCCCCAGCATTTT. It encodes CASSSVMDRELAYQPQHF.